This TCR beta chain was documented in a study of T cells after yellow fever vaccination (dated by TCRdb to the late 2010s). Concerning the study at large: Libraries from fractions with low cell numbers were prepared with the SMART-Seq v4 Ultra Low Input RNA kit. Bulk TCR alpha and beta repertoires were sequenced longitudinally to track T-cell clones before and after primary and booster YFV17D yellow fever vaccination. Two healthy male donors made up the cohort, one aged 18 to 30 years and the other aged 30 to 40 years. Blood was collected at multiple timepoints before and after primary and secondary immunization, and bulk PBMC replicates and cell subsets were isolated. Points the paper makes about the study in general: Most clones expanded after primary vaccination were re-detected after the booster (about 96% of CD4 and about nine tenths of CD8), suggesting broad memory maintenance. Because the study included only a couple of donors, the extent to which the findings can be generalized is limited. Computational filtering was required because FACS-sorted repertoires could contain abundant contaminating clonotypes from the bulk population. Compared with the primary T-cell response, the secondary T-cell response was weaker but faster, peaking on day 5 rather than day 15. A small fraction of clonotypes appeared in both the CD4 and CD8 compartments, likely as a result of convergent recombination.

Based on the germline V gene, the CDR1 and CDR2 sequences are SNHLY and FYNNEI. V is clipped by 3 bases and J by 0 bases, and the sequence between their germline boundaries is 18 bases long. The CDR3 sequence holds 19 residues, the cysteine and phenylalanine included. Kept here is only the CDR3 DNA, which spans 57 bases and is read in frame from base 1. As regards this clonotype: What this receptor recognizes is not known. No per-base quality is available; no much larger clone lies one base away.

The sample's treatment or condition, from its label and the paper: live attenuated yellow fever vaccine strain. At every blood-draw timepoint, two biological replicates of bulk PBMCs were collected. PBMCs were isolated from peripheral blood using a standard Ficoll-Paque protocol. TriZol was used to extract RNA from bulk PBMCs, from CD4 and CD8 fractions, and from dextramer-positive and dextramer-negative fractions. TCR cDNA was synthesized by 5'RACE template switching, which introduced a universal primer site and unique molecular identifiers. Priming for cDNA synthesis came from both the TCR alpha and TCR beta constant segments. Library amplification used two PCR steps, and the second PCR step added sample barcodes and sequencing adapters. Sequencing of libraries was done on Illumina HiSeq 2500 (2x100 bp) or NovaSeq (2x150 bp). As for the original processing: MIGEC handled demultiplexing of reads and collapsing into UMI consensus sequences, while MiXCR performed V(D)J alignment. Vaccine-responding clonotypes were defined with edgeR using replicate PBMC samples, requiring FDR below 0.01 and a log2 fold change above 5 up to day 15. Each bulk clonotype received a CD4 or CD8 identity based on whether the sequenced CD4 or CD8 repertoire contained that clonotype at higher abundance. TCRdb reprocessed the public reads (quality trimming at Q25 with fastp, clone calling with MiXCR) and kept in-frame beta chains. Duplicate CDR3 protein sequences are folded into a single record with the most common DNA and genes. TCRdb, not the original authors, processed these V and J calls. This sample comprises 500,000 to 650,000 distinct CDR3 sequences, 9% to 15% of them detected only once. Of the sample, 14% to 15% is held by the ten largest clones.

This material consisted of PBMCs, taken on the day of the yellow fever booster vaccination. The receptor was derived from a young man who received the YFV17D yellow fever vaccine. Here the chain combines TRBV2 and TRBJ2-6; possibly the D gene is TRBD1, per 6 matching bases. The sequenced DNA is TGTGCCAGCAGTGATGTGGGGGCGGTACCCCGCTCTGGGGCCAACGTCCTGACTTTC. Translated, this gives CASSDVGAVPRSGANVLTF.